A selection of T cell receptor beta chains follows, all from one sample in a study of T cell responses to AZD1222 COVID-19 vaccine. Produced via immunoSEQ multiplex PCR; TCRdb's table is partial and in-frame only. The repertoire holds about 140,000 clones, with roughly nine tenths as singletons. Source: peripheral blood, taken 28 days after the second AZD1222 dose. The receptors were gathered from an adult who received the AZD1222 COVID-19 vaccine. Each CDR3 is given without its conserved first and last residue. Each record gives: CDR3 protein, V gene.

CDR3 protein: ASSESLAGYSNQPQH; V gene: TRBV10-2
CDR3 protein: ASSESAAPNTEAF; V gene: TRBV10-1
CDR3 protein: ASNSAGQGNSPLH; V gene: TRBV19
CDR3 protein: ASSYGAFDTDTQY; V gene: TRBV11-2
CDR3 protein: ASSHPEASPLH; V gene: TRBV19
CDR3 protein: ASSLMTGEITEAF; V gene: TRBV6-2/TRBV6-3
CDR3 protein: ASSTPGQFYEQY; V gene: TRBV28
CDR3 protein: ASSPTSGNYEQY; V gene: TRBV18
CDR3 protein: ASRKLRHSARGTEAF; V gene: TRBV2
CDR3 protein: ASSPYYGGEKLF; V gene: TRBV3-1/TRBV3-2
CDR3 protein: ASSPWRGGTEAF; V gene: TRBV7-9
CDR3 protein: ASSIGHLGTGKQETQY; V gene: TRBV19
CDR3 protein: ASSLQGGTEAF; V gene: TRBV28
CDR3 protein: ASSLVQPGNTEAF; V gene: TRBV5-1
CDR3 protein: ASSQVAQGAWNTEAF; V gene: TRBV4-1
CDR3 protein: AWSTLTQTGSGANVLT; V gene: TRBV30
CDR3 protein: ASSSPVTKPRDQPQH; V gene: TRBV28
CDR3 protein: ATRDYPPLGNEKLF; V gene: TRBV6-6
CDR3 protein: ASSPFQSGNFYEQY; V gene: TRBV18
CDR3 protein: ASSIHKGLTPGELF; V gene: TRBV21-1
CDR3 protein: ASSYRGGYTEAF; V gene: TRBV6-5
CDR3 protein: ASSYRGEQY; V gene: TRBV6-6
CDR3 protein: ASSYSRGSNQPQH; V gene: TRBV6-5
CDR3 protein: ASSLRQGHNEQY; V gene: TRBV5-1
CDR3 protein: ASSLRGVGDTQY; V gene: TRBV7-9
CDR3 protein: ASKDHGDTGELF; V gene: TRBV27
CDR3 protein: ASSETGTNEKLF; V gene: TRBV6-1
CDR3 protein: ASSNPVYYTGELF; V gene: TRBV6-5
CDR3 protein: ASSPGQPNTEAF; V gene: TRBV18
CDR3 protein: ASTLLSGTKGAF; V gene: TRBV6-1
CDR3 protein: ASSLDPRGYEQY; V gene: TRBV11-2
CDR3 protein: AWSAAESGPQH; V gene: TRBV30
CDR3 protein: ASMRDSTGELF; V gene: TRBV25-1
CDR3 protein: ASRQTGSSYEQY; V gene: TRBV4-1
CDR3 protein: ASSLEGARGYT; V gene: TRBV5-4
CDR3 protein: TSSQLAGDTDTQY; V gene: TRBV1
CDR3 protein: ASSLGDREYGYT; V gene: TRBV11-3
CDR3 protein: ASSRGEAGTDTQY; V gene: TRBV7-9
CDR3 protein: ASNGGQPSYNEQF; V gene: TRBV28
CDR3 protein: ATMGGIGTDTQY; V gene: TRBV10-3
CDR3 protein: ASRFRDRGLYGYT; V gene: TRBV28
CDR3 protein: ASSTGQEGLAKNIQY; V gene: TRBV18
CDR3 protein: ASSLLSGLNTEAF; V gene: TRBV28
CDR3 protein: ASSQDSQSNEKLF; V gene: TRBV4-3
CDR3 protein: ASSLDSHSVSGNEQF; V gene: TRBV5-1
CDR3 protein: ASRELDILRNTEAF; V gene: TRBV14
CDR3 protein: ASSGRDRGVDEQY; V gene: TRBV5-1
CDR3 protein: ASSDPWTGAYYEQY; V gene: TRBV2
CDR3 protein: ASSPGTGATGELF; V gene: TRBV4-2
CDR3 protein: AISEPDRGLNYGYT; V gene: TRBV10-3
CDR3 protein: ASSSGSSQQNTQY; V gene: TRBV28
CDR3 protein: ASSQGGGFSYEQY; V gene: TRBV14
CDR3 protein: ASSLGGWGAAYNEQF; V gene: TRBV7-9
CDR3 protein: ASSVGDWGQETQY; V gene: TRBV9
CDR3 protein: ASRKITGTGEAYGYT; V gene: TRBV21-1
CDR3 protein: ASSYSIWTDGYT; V gene: TRBV6-2/TRBV6-3
CDR3 protein: ASSDLGGPTDTQY; V gene: TRBV6-4